A selection of T cell receptor beta chains follows, all from one sample in a study of blood T cell repertoires in COVID-19. The table came from immunoSEQ multiplex PCR; TCRdb's copy has only in-frame clones and leaves some out. The data contain approximately 100,000 clones, roughly 83% of them singletons. Specimen: peripheral blood. All receptors derive from a woman in her sixties with acute or convalescent COVID-19. CDR3s include the opening cysteine and the closing phenylalanine or tryptophan. A D gene is named only where the DNA matches it firmly. Clone size is given for some rows only: seen once, a few or many times, or a class if the clone is expanded.

>.|TRBJ1-4|TRBV4-3|.
TGCGCCAGCAGCCAAGACAGGGGAGAAAAACTGTTTTTT
CASSQDRGEKLFF
>.|TRBJ1-1|TRBV5-6|TRBD1
TGTGCCAGCAGCTTGGTTAATCAGGGGGCGCAAGCTTTCTTT
CASSLVNQGAQAFF
>.|TRBJ2-7|TRBV5-1|.
TGCGCCAGCAGCTTGGGGGACACACAAGTAGCGCATCACGAGCAGTACTTC
CASSLGDTQVAHHEQYF
>once|TRBJ1-4|TRBV28|.
TGTGCCGGAGGGAGGGAAAAACTGTTTTTT
CAGGREKLFF
>.|TRBJ2-2|TRBV4-1|.
TGCGCCAGCAGCGACCCGGGCCGGGATAGCCGGACGAACACCGGGGAGCTGTTTTTT
CASSDPGRDSRTNTGELFF
>few|TRBJ1-1|TRBV5-4|TRBD1
TGTGCCAGCAGCTACCTAAGACAGGGAGTGAACACTGAAGCTTTCTTT
CASSYLRQGVNTEAFF
>.|TRBJ1-2|TRBV10-3|.
TGTGCCATCAGTGAGAGGGAGGGACAAGATGGCTACACCTTC
CAISEREGQDGYTF
>.|TRBJ2-7|TRBV5-6|.
TGTGCCAGCAGCTCCGGACAGCGCCTTTCCTACGAGCAGTACTTC
CASSSGQRLSYEQYF
>once|TRBJ2-3|TRBV11-2|.
TGTGCCAGCAGCCCCTTAGGGAGACGTAGCACAGATACGCAGTATTTT
CASSPLGRRSTDTQYF
>.|TRBJ1-1|TRBV28|.
TGTGCCAGCAGTGAACAGGGCGAAGCTTTCTTT
CASSEQGEAFF
>.|TRBJ1-6|TRBV9|.
TGTGCCAGCAGCGTAGTAGCGGACCCGCTCGGGACCCTCCACTTT
CASSVVADPLGTLHF
>.|TRBJ1-4|TRBV6-5|TRBD1
TGTGCCAGCAGTCGACAGGGAGGAAATGAAAAACTGTTTTTT
CASSRQGGNEKLFF
>.|TRBJ2-3|TRBV7-2|.
TGTGCCAGCAGCTTCCGGACTCTCGGTTCCCAGAATACGCAGTATTTT
CASSFRTLGSQNTQYF
>.|TRBJ1-1|TRBV11-2|.
TGTGCCAGCAGCTTAGTGTTTTTCGGGGGCACTGAAGCTTTCTTT
CASSLVFFGGTEAFF
>.|TRBJ1-1|TRBV15|.
TGTGCCACCGCCCCCGCAGGGGACACTGAAGCTTTCTTT
CATAPAGDTEAFF
>.|TRBJ2-5|TRBV20-1|.
TGCAGTGCTAGAGAATCGGAGACCCAGTACTTC
CSARESETQYF
>.|TRBJ2-3|TRBV6-5|TRBD2
TGTGCCAGCAGTAAACTAGCGGCTAGCACAGATACGCAGTATTTT
CASSKLAASTDTQYF
>few|TRBJ1-3|TRBV15|.
TGTGCCACCAGCAGAGATCGGGGGCGGGGGGGCTACTCTGGAAACACCATATATTTT
CATSRDRGRGGYSGNTIYF
>.|TRBJ2-7|TRBV4-3|.
TGCGCCAGCAGCCGAAATTTCGGGGATCCTCTCGAGCAGTACTTC
CASSRNFGDPLEQYF
>.|TRBJ1-6|TRBV5-5|.
TGTGCCAGCAGCTTGGAGGGGGAGAGTTCACCCCTCCACTTT
CASSLEGESSPLHF
>.|TRBJ2-1|TRBV6-1|.
TGTGCCAGCAGTGAATCGGTACTAGCCTCCTACAATGAGCAGTTCTTC
CASSESVLASYNEQFF
>once|TRBJ1-2|TRBV5-8|TRBD1
TGTGCCAGCAGCAAGACAGGGTATGGCTACACCTTC
CASSKTGYGYTF
>.|TRBJ2-7|TRBV18|TRBD1
TGTGCCAGCTCACCGGGGACAGGGGGCTACGAGCAGTACTTC
CASSPGTGGYEQYF
>.|TRBJ1-2|TRBV11-2|TRBD1
TGTGCCATACAGGGGGCTTACTATGGCTACACCTTC
CAIQGAYYGYTF
>.|TRBJ1-6|TRBV4-3|.
TGCGCCAGCAGCCAAGATCTCGGAGATGGCCATAATTCACCCCTCCACTTT
CASSQDLGDGHNSPLHF
>.|TRBJ2-5|TRBV7-7|TRBD2
TGTGCTAGCAGTTTAGGACTAGCGGGAGGTCTCCAAGAGACCCAGTACTTC
CASSLGLAGGLQETQYF
>.|TRBJ1-1|TRBV5-8|.
TGTGCCAGCAGCTTGGACGCGGGAGAAGCTTTCTTT
CASSLDAGEAFF
>.|TRBJ2-7|TRBV5-4|.
TGTGCCAGCAGACCAGTCTCCTACGAGCAGTACTTC
CASRPVSYEQYF
>.|TRBJ2-3|TRBV12-3/TRBV12-4|.
TGTGCCAGCAGATCTCAGGATACGCAGTATTTT
CASRSQDTQYF
>.|TRBJ2-3|TRBV18|.
TGTGCCAGCTCACTAGAGACTACACGCGGCTTGGATACGCAGTATTTT
CASSLETTRGLDTQYF
>.|TRBJ2-6|TRBV9|TRBD1
TGTGCCAGCAGCGTGGGGGACAGGGCTACTTCTGGGGCCAACGTCCTGACTTTC
CASSVGDRATSGANVLTF
>.|TRBJ1-2|TRBV30|TRBD1
TGTGCCTGGAGTAGAGCCCCGGGGGGGACAGGGGCCCCTTCTAACTATGGCTACACCTTC
CAWSRAPGGTGAPSNYGYTF
>once|TRBJ2-2|TRBV3-1/TRBV3-2|TRBD1
TGTGCCAGCAGCCCTGGGACAGGGGAAAACACCGGGGAGCTGTTTTTT
CASSPGTGENTGELFF
>.|TRBJ2-1|TRBV5-8|.
TGTGCCAGCAGCCGCTACAATGAGCAGTTCTTC
CASSRYNEQFF
>.|TRBJ2-7|TRBV5-1|TRBD1
TGCGCCAGCAGGGAGGGACAGGGGATCACCTACGAGCAGTACTTC
CASREGQGITYEQYF
>.|TRBJ1-1|TRBV4-1|.
TGCGCCAGCACCAACATGGGGGGAGGTCACACTGAAGCTTTCTTT
CASTNMGGGHTEAFF
>.|TRBJ2-7|TRBV7-2|.
TGTGCCAGCAGTACACGGGGTTCCTACGAGCAGTACTTC
CASSTRGSYEQYF
>once|TRBJ1-1|TRBV5-1|.
TGCGCCAGCAGCCCGGTCGCGGGAAACACTGAAGCTTTCTTT
CASSPVAGNTEAFF
>.|TRBJ1-2|TRBV5-6|.
TGTGCCAGCAGCTTGGGTCGTCAGGTCTATGGCTACACCTTC
CASSLGRQVYGYTF
>.|TRBJ1-1|TRBV7-6|.
TGTGCCAGCAGCTTAGGGCGGGGTGCCACTGAAGCTTTCTTT
CASSLGRGATEAFF
>once|TRBJ2-2|TRBV10-3|TRBD1
TGTGCCATCAGTGGGGACAGCAACACCGGGGAGCTGTTTTTT
CAISGDSNTGELFF
>.|TRBJ2-3|TRBV3-1/TRBV3-2|TRBD2
TGTGCCAGCAGCCCGGGACTAGCGGGATCTGGGGCGCAGTATTTT
CASSPGLAGSGAQYF
>.|TRBJ2-3|TRBV3-1/TRBV3-2|.
TGTGCCAGCAGAGTCGAGGGTACATTGGGCACAGATACGCAGTATTTT
CASRVEGTLGTDTQYF
>.|TRBJ1-4|TRBV29-1|.
TGCAGCGTTTCCCCTTCGGGAGAAAAACTGTTTTTT
CSVSPSGEKLFF
>.|TRBJ2-5|TRBV2|.
TGTGCCAGCAGTGAAGATCCTAGAGAAGAGACCCAGTACTTC
CASSEDPREETQYF
>once|TRBJ1-1|TRBV7-9|.
TGTGCCAGCAGCTTGCCGAAGAGAAACACTGAAGCTTTCTTT
CASSLPKRNTEAFF
>.|TRBJ1-1|TRBV7-9|.
TGTGCCAGCAGCCTAATCGGTAGGGAGGACACTGAAGCTTTCTTT
CASSLIGREDTEAFF
>few|TRBJ2-7|TRBV7-2|.
TGTGCCAGCAGCTTGAGCAGCGGGCGAACCCCCTACGAGCAGTACTTC
CASSLSSGRTPYEQYF
>.|TRBJ1-1|TRBV11-2|.
TGTGCCAGCAGCTTTGGGCAGGGGAACACTGAAGCTTTCTTT
CASSFGQGNTEAFF
>.|TRBJ2-3|TRBV9|.
TGTGCCAGCAGCGAAATCACAGGGTTAGATTTCGATACGCAGTATTTT
CASSEITGLDFDTQYF
>.|TRBJ1-5|TRBV19|TRBD1
TGTGCCAGTAGGGACCCCAGGGGGAGCAATCAGCCCCAGCATTTT
CASRDPRGSNQPQHF
>.|TRBJ2-5|TRBV4-1|.
TGCGCCAGCAGCCAAGCAAACGGGAACCAAGAGACCCAGTACTTC
CASSQANGNQETQYF
>few|TRBJ1-1|TRBV10-3|TRBD1
TGTGCCATCAGTGGGAGCCCTGGACAGGGCACTGAAGCTTTCTTT
CAISGSPGQGTEAFF
>.|TRBJ1-2|TRBV6-1|.
TGTGCCAGCAGCCAGGGTAGGGGCGAGAATGGCTACACCTTC
CASSQGRGENGYTF
>.|TRBJ1-2|TRBV4-1|.
TGCGCCAGCAGTTTCAGACAGGCGGGGGGCCTAGGCTACACCTTC
CASSFRQAGGLGYTF
>.|TRBJ2-7|TRBV7-2|.
TGTGCCAGCAGCAGCTTCCGCTACGAGCAGTACTTC
CASSSFRYEQYF
>few|TRBJ2-7|TRBV6-2/TRBV6-3|TRBD2
TGTGCCAGCAGTTACGAGGCTAGCGGGAGCCACGAGCAGTACTTC
CASSYEASGSHEQYF
>.|TRBJ2-3|TRBV29-1|.
TGCAGCGTTGAAGGAGCCAACCCCACAGATACGCAGTATTTT
CSVEGANPTDTQYF
>.|TRBJ1-2|TRBV28|.
TGTGCCATCAGCAGGGGTTCTAACTATGGCTACACCTTC
CAISRGSNYGYTF
>.|TRBJ1-2|TRBV21-1|.
TGTGCCAGCAGCTCACCCCCTGGGGTCAGGGGGATGTATGGCTACACCTTC
CASSSPPGVRGMYGYTF